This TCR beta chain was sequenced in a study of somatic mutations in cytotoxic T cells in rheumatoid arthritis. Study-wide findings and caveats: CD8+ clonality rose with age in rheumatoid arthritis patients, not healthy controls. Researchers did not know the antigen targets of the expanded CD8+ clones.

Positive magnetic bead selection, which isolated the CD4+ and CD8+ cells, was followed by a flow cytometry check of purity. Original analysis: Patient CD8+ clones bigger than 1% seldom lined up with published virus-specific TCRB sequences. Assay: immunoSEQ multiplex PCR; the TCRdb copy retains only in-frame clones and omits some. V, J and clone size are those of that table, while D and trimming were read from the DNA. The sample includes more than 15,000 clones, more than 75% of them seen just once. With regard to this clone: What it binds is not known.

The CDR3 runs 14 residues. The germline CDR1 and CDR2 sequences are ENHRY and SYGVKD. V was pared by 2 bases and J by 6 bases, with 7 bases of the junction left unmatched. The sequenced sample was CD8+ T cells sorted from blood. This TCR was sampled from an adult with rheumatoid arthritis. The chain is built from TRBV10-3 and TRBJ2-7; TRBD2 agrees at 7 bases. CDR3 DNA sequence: TGTGCCATCAGTGAGACGCGGGAGTTAGGCGAGCAGTACTTC. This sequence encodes CAISETRELGEQYF.